A single sample is the source of the 22 T cell receptor beta chains below, sequenced in a study of molecular identifiers for immune sequencing clone quantification. TCRdb ran MiXCR on the PCR reads and lists one entry per CDR3 protein. The profile covers some 590,000 distinct CDR3 sequences, with 25% appearing a single time and 0.78% taken by the ten largest. The sequencing sample was made of naive CD8+ T cells from blood, with Jurkat cell RNA spiked in. Subset specified: FACS-sorted CD8+CD4-CCR7+CD45RA+ naive T cells. The receptors come from a human donor in good health. Some libraries in this study had Jurkat cell RNA spiked in.

This clonotype has just a few counts. V is TRBV20-1 and J is TRBJ2-1, with D possibly matching TRBD2 (5 bases). Germline CDR1 and CDR2: DFQATT and SNEGSKA (reference sequence). Trimming left V 0 bases short and J 6 bases short, with 15 bases between. CDR3 size: 15 residues. The CDR3 loop reads CSARDREGWANEQFF. CDR3 sequence (DNA): TGCAGTGCTAGAGATCGCGAGGGTTGGGCCAATGAGCAGTTCTTC.

This chain joins TRBV5-8 and TRBJ2-1, with D unclear. Trimming shortened V by 0 bases and J by 9 bases, and 4 bases separated the two germline ends. The germline gives CDR1 SGHTS, CDR2 YDEGEE. The CDR3 sequence is 11 residues long. The CDR3 loop reads CASSLGVEQFF. The CDR3 DNA reads TGTGCCAGCAGCTTGGGGGTTGAGCAGTTCTTC.

This clonotype was observed a single time. A much larger clonotype is one base distant, so this may be a read error. This chain links TRBV7-6 with TRBJ2-3; a possible D gene is TRBD2 (5 bases). Germline loops: CDR1 SGHVS, CDR2 FNYEAQ. V gave up 5 bases and J gave up 3 bases, with 12 bases separating them. CDR3 length equals 14 residues. The CDR3 reads CASSPRVETDTQYF. The DNA for the CDR3 is TGTGCCAGCAGCCCGAGGGTAGAAACAGATACGCAGTATTTT.

The chain recombines TRBV2 with TRBJ2-7; maybe TRBD1 (5 bases). Looked up from germline, CDR1 is SNHLY and CDR2 is FYNNEI. V shed 7 bases and J shed 1 base, with 11 bases lying between them. The CDR3 extends over 13 amino acids. DNA for the CDR3: TGTGCCAGCATGGGGCTAGAGTCCTACGAGCAGTACTTC. Amino acid sequence: CASMGLESYEQYF.

This clonotype showed up just once. The V gene is TRBV24-1, the J gene TRBJ1-6, with D uncertain. Trimming removed 1 base at V and 7 bases at J, with 13 bases between. From germline, CDR1 is KGHDR and CDR2 SFDVKD. This CDR3 comprises 16 residues. The CDR3: CATSDFPQRENSPLHF. For the CDR3, the DNA is TGTGCCACCAGTGATTTTCCTCAACGCGAGAATTCACCCCTCCACTTT.

This clonotype has a handful of counts. This sequence joins TRBV10-1 and TRBJ2-7; no clear D. With 3 bases removed from V and 4 bases from J, the gap between germline ends came to 10 bases. The CDR3 length is 13 residues. Germline assignment: CDR1 WNHNN and CDR2 SYGVQD (reference sequence). CDR3 nucleotide sequence: TGCGCCAGCAGTGACAGCGATTGGTACGAGCAGTACTTC. Its translation: CASSDSDWYEQYF.

V and J are TRBV4-1 and TRBJ1-2, with 9 positions matching TRBD1. V lost 3 bases to trimming and J lost 4 bases; unmatched junction nucleotides: 9. This CDR3 has 16 amino acids. The germline V gene encodes CDR1 MGHRA and CDR2 YSYEKL. DNA of the CDR3: TGCGCCAGCAGCCAGACACAGGGGGCTTCTAGCTATGGCTACACCTTC. This sequence encodes CASSQTQGASSYGYTF.

With regard to this clonotype: Being one base from a much bigger clone, this may be a read error. This rearrangement joins TRBV20-1 to TRBJ2-7; D is unclear. Trimming removed 0 bases at V and 3 bases at J, with 6 bases between. Per germline, CDR1 DFQATT and CDR2 SNEGSKA (reference sequence). The CDR3 is 12 amino acids. CDR3 coding DNA: TGCAGTGCTAGAGATGGTCGCTACGAGCAGTACTTC. Its protein is CSARDGRYEQYF.

The table lists this clonotype with a count of one. The chain recombines TRBV3-2 with TRBJ2-2; the D call of TRBD1 is as the table states it, not checked on the DNA. TRBV3-2 is recorded as a pseudogene. The CDR3 runs to 17 residues. This chain's CDR3 is CASSPRDRLFNTGELFF. The DNA of the CDR3 is TGTGCCAGCAGCCCACGGGACAGGCTATTCAACACCGGGGAGCTGTTTTTT.

This chain uses TRBV7-9 with TRBJ2-7; the D gene is possibly TRBD2 (6 bases). CDR3 length: 13 amino acids. V was pared by 3 bases and J by 3 bases, with 9 bases between. Germline assignment: CDR1 SEHNR and CDR2 FQNEAQ (reference sequence). The DNA for the CDR3 is TGTGCCAGCAGCTTTCCGGGGGACTACGAGCAGTACTTC. Its translation is CASSFPGDYEQYF.

This clonotype was picked up many times. V usage is TRBV27 and J usage is TRBJ2-3; weak D call: TRBD2 (6 bases). The CDR3 consists of 13 residues. Germline loops: CDR1 MNHEY, CDR2 SMNVEV (reference sequence). Trimming stripped 5 bases from V and 8 bases from J, with 14 bases between. Here the CDR3 reads CASSGGASGTQYF. The CDR3 nucleotides are TGTGCCAGCAGTGGCGGGGCCTCCGGTACGCAGTATTTT.

This chain uses TRBV28 with TRBJ2-7; 9 bases map to TRBD1. The CDR3 contains 15 residues. V trimming: 4 bases; J trimming: 5 bases; junction bases outside the gene matches: 9. Germline CDR1 and CDR2: MDHEN and SYDVKM. CDR3 nucleotides: TGTGCCAGCAGTTCCGGGACAGGGCTCCTAAACGAGCAGTACTTC. Its translation: CASSSGTGLLNEQYF.

This clonotype was detected ten times or more. The rearrangement joins TRBV27 to TRBJ2-3; 10 bases are shared with TRBD2. This CDR3 is 15 amino acids long. CDR1 is MNHEY, CDR2 SMNVEV, per germline (reference sequence). The V gene end was trimmed by 6 bases and the J gene end by 5 bases; junction bases not matched to a gene: 8. CDR3 DNA sequence: TGTGCCAGCAGCTTGCTAGCGGGAGTTGTAGATACGCAGTATTTT. Its translation: CASSLLAGVVDTQYF.

This clonotype was seen at least ten times. The chain couples TRBV7-9 to TRBJ2-2; D is perhaps TRBD1 or TRBD2 (6 bases each). The CDR3 has 15 residues. The V gene's germline CDR1 is SEHNR and CDR2 FQNEAQ (reference sequence). With 2 bases removed from V and 2 bases from J, the gap between germline ends came to 9 bases. The CDR3 reads CASSLSGGNTGELFF. The CDR3 nucleotides are TGTGCCAGCAGCTTATCCGGGGGCAACACCGGGGAGCTGTTTTTT.

This clonotype turned up a few times. As DNA, the CDR3 is TGCAGTGCTAGCCTCGGCAGGAATAGCAATCAGCCCCAGCATTTT. It encodes CSASLGRNSNQPQHF. The rearrangement joins TRBV20-1 to TRBJ1-5; D is ambiguous. The germline V gene encodes CDR1 DFQATT and CDR2 SNEGSKA (reference sequence). Trimming took 3 bases from V and 0 from J, leaving 12 bases between them. There are 15 residues in the CDR3.

This clonotype was seen more than once but under ten times. V is TRBV6-2 or TRBV6-3 and J is TRBJ2-6, with no clear D. Trimming stripped 2 bases from V and 0 bases from J, with 8 bases between. CDR1 is MNHEY, CDR2 SVGEGT, per germline. The CDR3 runs to 16 residues. CDR3 DNA: TGTGCCAGCAGTTACGTCGTGGGCTCTGGGGCCAACGTCCTGACTTTC. Amino acid sequence: CASSYVVGSGANVLTF.

This clonotype showed up many times. The rearrangement uses TRBV10-1 and TRBJ2-4; D gene ambiguous. Between the trimmed V and J ends, which lost 8 bases and 0 bases, there was a span of 17 bases. Looked up from germline, CDR1 is WNHNN and CDR2 is SYGVQD (reference sequence). This CDR3 region has 16 residues. The CDR3 reads CASPNTVRLAKNIQYF. The CDR3 nucleotides read TGCGCCAGCCCTAACACAGTTCGCCTAGCCAAAAACATTCAGTACTTC.

This clonotype was seen only a few times. The genes are TRBV7-9 and TRBJ1-5; 7 bases match TRBD1. The CDR3 is made up of 17 amino acids. Germline lookup yields CDR1 SEHNR and CDR2 FQNEAQ (reference sequence). The V segment lost 4 bases and the J segment 2 bases; nucleotides outside the gene matches: 11. The CDR3 spells CASSSEGTVFGNQPQHF. The DNA for the CDR3 is TGTGCCAGCAGCTCCGAGGGGACAGTTTTTGGCAATCAGCCCCAGCATTTT.

J is TRBJ2-5 and V is TRBV4-3, with 7 bases aligning to TRBD1. Unmatched junction bases numbered 12, after V lost 4 bases and J lost 4 bases. The V gene's germline CDR1 is LGHNA and CDR2 YSLEER. The CDR3 totals 16 residues. The CDR3 loop reads CASSRSRDSRGETQYF. The CDR3 DNA reads TGCGCCAGCAGCCGTAGCCGGGACAGCCGAGGAGAGACCCAGTACTTC.

This clonotype was seen a handful of times. This chain uses TRBV20-1 with TRBJ2-7, with 9 bases aligning to TRBD2. Germline V CDR1 and CDR2: DFQATT, SNEGSKA (reference sequence). This CDR3 region has 18 residues. The junction had 15 bases not matched to a gene; V was cut back by 1 base and J by 2 bases. CDR3 region: CSARGSFSLAGGPYEQYF. The CDR3 nucleotides are TGCAGTGCTAGAGGCTCCTTTTCCCTTGCGGGAGGGCCCTACGAGCAGTACTTC.

This rearrangement joins TRBV28 to TRBJ2-7; tentatively, D is TRBD1 or TRBD2 (5 bases each). Trimming removed 3 bases from V and 0 bases from J, with 12 bases in between. This CDR3 contains 15 residues. Germline loops: CDR1 MDHEN, CDR2 SYDVKM. CDR3 residues: CASSFGAGLSYEQYF. The DNA for the CDR3 is TGTGCCAGCAGTTTTGGGGCAGGACTCTCCTACGAGCAGTACTTC.

This clonotype has just a few counts. This chain links TRBV9 with TRBJ1-6; D may be TRBD1 (5 bases). The V gene lost 0 bases and the J gene lost 10 bases, with 20 bases spanning the gap. The CDR3 contains 17 residues. The germline gives CDR1 SGDLS, CDR2 YYNGEE. Written as DNA, the CDR3 is TGTGCCAGCAGCGTAGATGGTGGGGGAGTCCGGCGCTCACCCCTCCACTTT. It encodes CASSVDGGGVRRSPLHF.